This record covers a single T cell receptor beta chain. Its specificity is unknown. The source of the sample is a study of cytomegalovirus exposure and HLA in healthy donors. Sampled while nominally healthy, donors likely had unrecorded immune exposures. General observations from the study: A further, later analysis showed that HLA-associated TCR beta chains (compared with equally common others) were more clonally expanded.

A multiplex PCR was run with 60 Vbeta primers and 13 Jbeta primers. Per the authors' pipeline: An analysis performed later counted 70 million to 90 million unique TCR beta chains (approximately 11 million of them shared). Measured with immunoSEQ multiplex PCR; TCRdb has only the in-frame clones, and not every one. That table supplies the V and J calls and clone size; D and trimming were determined from the DNA. Among more than 85,000 clones listed, 60% to 80% were seen once. Germline V lookup: CDR1 SNHLY, CDR2 FYNNEI. The CDR3 runs to 11 residues. V was shortened by 6 bases and J by 13 bases, with 10 bases between the two germline ends.

The chain recombines TRBV2 with TRBJ1-6; D is unclear. Specimen: PBMCs. This receptor was taken from a woman aged 45-59 years in good health and CMV-seropositive. The CDR3 sequence: CASRQQGPLHF. DNA of the CDR3: TGTGCCAGCAGACAGCAAGGTCCCCTCCACTTT.